This T cell receptor (beta chain) was observed in a study of blood T cell repertoires in COVID-19. Study-wide background: Italy, Spain and the United States were the sources of the convalescent and acute COVID-19 samples. T cells, B-cell-depleted T cells, or PBMCs supplied cDNA or gDNA.

This CDR3 region has 13 residues. The germline V and J ends were trimmed by 3 bases and 0 bases, with 7 bases remaining between them. Germline CDR1 DFQATT, CDR2 SNEGSKA (reference sequence). In the study's own analysis: Estimated nucleated cell counts came from reference gene primer amplification. The repertoire was sequenced with immunoSEQ multiplex PCR; TCRdb's copy has only in-frame clones and lacks some. V, J and clone size are taken as reported in that table, and D and trimming were inferred from the DNA itself. The sample has over 10,000 clones; more than 70% are singletons. The TCR comes from a human donor in a cohort sampled during active COVID-19. V is TRBV20-1 and J is TRBJ2-3; no clear D gene. The sequenced sample was peripheral blood. This CDR3 reads CSASLGSTDTQYF. Written as DNA, the CDR3 is TGCAGTGCTAGTCTTGGCAGCACAGATACGCAGTATTTT.